Listed here are 26 T cell receptor beta chains from one sample, sequenced in a study of blood T cell repertoires in COVID-19. The method was immunoSEQ multiplex PCR; TCRdb's version includes in-frame clones alone and lacks a portion of them. This table holds roughly 150,000 clones, roughly 89% found once. Sequencing was done on a sample of peripheral blood. Receptors originate from a human donor in a cohort sampled during active COVID-19.

The chain links TRBV7-6 to TRBJ2-7, with 8 bases matching TRBD1. CDR3 size: 15 residues. Germline loops: CDR1 SGHVS, CDR2 FNYEAQ. The J segment lost 3 bases and the V segment lost 2 bases, leaving 6 bases of the junction unmatched. This CDR3 is CASSLLQGGLYEQYF. CDR3 nucleotides: TGTGCCAGCAGCTTATTACAGGGGGGACTCTACGAGCAGTACTTC.

The rearrangement uses TRBV9 and TRBJ1-1, with 7 positions matching TRBD1. V shed 0 bases, J shed 4 bases, and the junction held 6 bases outside the gene matches. This CDR3 has 15 residues. Germline V gene sequence: CDR1 SGDLS, CDR2 YYNGEE. The CDR3 is CASSVGDRRPTEAFF. The CDR3 DNA is TGTGCCAGCAGCGTAGGGGACAGACGGCCCACTGAAGCTTTCTTT.

The V and J genes are TRBV24-1 and TRBJ2-3, with D tentatively TRBD1 (7 bases). Looked up from germline, CDR1 is KGHDR and CDR2 is SFDVKD. The CDR3 consists of 14 residues. The V end lost 5 bases, the J end lost 5 bases, and 13 bases lay between the germline ends. This chain's CDR3 is CATSGDWDRDTQYF. CDR3 DNA sequence: TGTGCCACCAGTGGGGACTGGGACAGAGATACGCAGTATTTT.

The chain carries TRBV3-1 (or the pseudogene TRBV3-2) and TRBJ2-2; 8 bases map to TRBD2. V dropped 6 bases and J dropped 4; count of bases not matched to a gene: 10. This CDR3 has 16 residues. Germline V gene sequence: CDR1 LGHDT, CDR2 YNNKEL (reference sequence). The CDR3 region has the DNA TGTGCCAGCAGGGTCGGTAGCGGGGAACCCACCGGGGAGCTGTTTTTT. It translates to CASRVGSGEPTGELFF.

V gene TRBV19 combines with J gene TRBJ1-1, with D tentatively TRBD1 (5 bases). There are 15 residues in the CDR3. Trimming removed 5 bases at V and 3 bases at J, with 16 bases between. Per the germline V gene, CDR1 is LNHDA and CDR2 is SQIVND (reference sequence). The CDR3 spells CASSLRTSTHTEAFF. The CDR3 coding sequence is TGTGCCAGTAGTCTACGGACATCGACTCACACTGAAGCTTTCTTT.

The chain employs TRBV5-4 and TRBJ2-7, with 11 bases fitting TRBD2. The CDR3 is 15 residues long. With V trimmed by 0 bases and J by 2 bases, 1 base remained unmatched. Germline-derived CDR1 and CDR2 are SGHNT and YYREEE (reference sequence). CDR3 loop: CASSLGLAGPYEQYF. The CDR3 DNA reads TGTGCCAGCAGCTTGGGACTAGCGGGGCCCTACGAGCAGTACTTC. Variable domain in full (rest from reference TRBV5-4 and TRBJ2-7): ETGVTQSPTHLIKTRGQQVTLRCSSQSGHNTVSWYQQALGQGPQFIFQYYREEENGRGNFPPRFSGLQFPNYSSELNVNALELDDSALYLCASSLGLAGPYEQYFGPGTRLTVT.

The V gene is TRBV18, the J gene TRBJ1-6, with D hard to call. The CDR3 runs to 15 residues. Trimming stripped 0 bases from V and 3 bases from J, with 6 bases between. CDR1 is KGHSH, CDR2 LQKENI, per germline. CDR3 nucleotide sequence: TGTGCCAGCTCACCACCTGGCAGCTATAATTCACCCCTCCACTTT. This gives the protein CASSPPGSYNSPLHF.

V and J are TRBV7-8 and TRBJ1-1, with D hard to call. Germline V gene data show CDR1 as SGHVS and CDR2 as FQNEAQ. The V gene lost 5 bases and the J gene lost 4 bases, with 11 bases spanning the gap. The CDR3 length is 13 residues. The CDR3 reads CASSPTGVTEAFF. CDR3 in DNA: TGTGCCAGCAGCCCAACTGGAGTCACTGAAGCTTTCTTT.

This sequence joins TRBV7-8 and TRBJ2-7; tentatively, D is TRBD1 (6 bases). The V end lost 1 base, the J end lost 4 bases, and 11 bases lay between the germline ends. The CDR3 is made up of 14 amino acids. The germline V gene encodes CDR1 SGHVS and CDR2 FQNEAQ. The CDR3, as DNA: TGTGCCAGCAGCTTAGGGACAGTAGAATACGAGCAGTACTTC. Translated: CASSLGTVEYEQYF.

The V and J genes are TRBV29-1 and TRBJ2-7; 9 positions agree with TRBD1. V trimming: 1 base; J trimming: 6 bases; junction bases outside the gene matches: 10. CDR3 length: 15 residues. Germline CDR1 SQVTM, CDR2 ANQGSEA. As DNA, the CDR3 is TGCAGCGTTGAAGGGGGACAGGGAGTAAATGGCGAGCAGTACTTC. Translation: CSVEGGQGVNGEQYF.

The sample holds a few counts of this clone. CDR3: CASSDVGVASYEQYF. CDR3 nucleotide sequence: TGTGCCAGCAGCGACGTGGGCGTCGCCTCCTACGAGCAGTACTTC. The J gene is TRBJ2-7, the V gene TRBV11-2; no reliable D call. CDR1 and CDR2 from the germline V gene are SGHAT and FQNNGV. The CDR3 spans 15 residues. V dropped 5 bases and J dropped 0 bases, with 14 bases sitting between them.

This clone was seen only a few times. The V gene is TRBV30, the J gene TRBJ1-1; possibly TRBD1 for D (5 bases). Trimming left V 0 bases short and J 4 bases short, with 6 bases between. Germline CDR1 GTSNPN, CDR2 SVGIG (reference sequence). This CDR3 spans 12 amino acids. CDR3 in DNA: TGTGCCTGGAGTGTAAGGGGCACTGAAGCTTTCTTT. The encoded protein is CAWSVRGTEAFF.

The chain is built from TRBV6-5 and TRBJ2-6, with D hard to call. Per the germline V gene, CDR1 is MNHEY and CDR2 is SVGAGI. V was pared by 6 bases and J by 2 bases, with 11 bases between. The CDR3 sequence is 15 residues long. Written as DNA, the CDR3 is TGTGCCAGCAGGACTCCGAGTGCTGGGGCCAACGTCCTGACTTTC. Residues: CASRTPSAGANVLTF.

V is TRBV6-5 and J is TRBJ2-7, with D possibly TRBD1 on 6 matching bases. The CDR3 runs to 14 residues. The ends were cut back, 4 bases at V and 3 bases at J, with 13 bases in the middle. The germline gives CDR1 MNHEY, CDR2 SVGAGI. This chain's CDR3 is CASSSRGGSYEQYF. In DNA form, the CDR3 reads TGTGCCAGCAGTTCCCGAGGGGGAAGCTACGAGCAGTACTTC.

This chain joins TRBV5-1 and TRBJ2-7; TRBD2 agrees at 8 bases. Unmatched junction bases numbered 5, after V lost 0 bases and J lost 6 bases. Germline CDR1 and CDR2: SGHRS and YFSETQ. The CDR3 consists of 14 residues. CDR3 residues: CASSLALAVAEQYF. CDR3 nucleotides: TGCGCCAGCAGCTTGGCACTAGCGGTGGCCGAGCAGTACTTC.

The chain employs TRBV28 and TRBJ1-6; no definite D call. V was shortened by 8 bases and J by 5 bases, with 16 bases between the two germline ends. The CDR3 has 15 amino acids. CDR1 and CDR2 (germline): MDHEN, SYDVKM. The chain's CDR3 is CASGDPPEDNSPLHF. CDR3 coding DNA: TGTGCCAGCGGAGACCCGCCTGAGGATAATTCACCCCTCCACTTT.

The chain joins TRBV3-1 (or the pseudogene TRBV3-2) to TRBJ1-1; D unresolved. V lost 3 bases, J lost 4 bases, and 12 bases lay in between. Germline V gene lookup returns CDR1 LGHDT and CDR2 YNNKEL (reference sequence). CDR3 length: 14 amino acids. The CDR3 is CASSQGRGATEAFF. CDR3 sequence (DNA): TGTGCCAGCAGCCAGGGTCGGGGAGCCACTGAAGCTTTCTTT.

A single count supports this clone. The rearrangement uses TRBV2 and TRBJ1-5; D remains unclear. V was cut by 4 bases and J by 3 bases, with 10 bases left in between. Per the germline V gene, CDR1 is SNHLY and CDR2 is FYNNEI. This CDR3 has 14 residues. For the CDR3, the DNA is TGTGCCAGCAGTGCCCCGGGGTCCAATCAGCCCCAGCATTTT. It yields the protein CASSAPGSNQPQHF.

The chain's CDR3 is CASSNTLQGTLIQETQYF. Here the CDR3 DNA reads TGTGCCAGCAGCAACACCCTACAGGGTACACTAATCCAAGAGACCCAGTACTTC. The chain carries TRBV3-1 (or the pseudogene TRBV3-2) and TRBJ2-5; TRBD1 might be the D (6 bases). V was pared by 5 bases and J by 1 base, with 23 bases between. Looked up from germline, CDR1 is LGHDT and CDR2 is YNNKEL (reference sequence). CDR3 size: 18 residues.

J is TRBJ2-1 and V is TRBV27; D might be TRBD2 (5 bases). The CDR3 totals 14 residues. Deletions cut 6 bases from V and 8 bases from J, with 17 bases between. Germline V lookup: CDR1 MNHEY, CDR2 SMNVEV (reference sequence). The DNA of the CDR3 is TGTGCCAGCAGCTTGGGAACCACCGGGGATGAGCAGTTCTTC. Its protein is CASSLGTTGDEQFF.

This clone has only a few counts. The CDR3 sequence is CASSRDREATTEAFF. The DNA for the CDR3 is TGTGCCAGCAGCCGAGACAGGGAGGCGACCACTGAAGCTTTCTTT. The chain uses TRBV6-5 and TRBJ1-1; 7 bases fit TRBD1. The CDR3 sequence is 15 residues long. Germline CDR1 and CDR2: MNHEY and SVGAGI. V gave up 6 bases and J gave up 4 bases; unmatched junction bases: 11.

The chain joins TRBV29-1 to TRBJ2-7; perhaps TRBD2 as D (5 bases). The V end was cut by 5 bases, the J end by 3 bases, with 11 bases between. Germline CDR1 SQVTM, CDR2 ANQGSEA. The CDR3 is made up of 12 amino acids. As DNA, the CDR3 is TGCAGCGTTCGGCACGGGAACTACGAGCAGTACTTC. It codes for CSVRHGNYEQYF.

The V gene is TRBV18, the J gene TRBJ1-6; perhaps TRBD1 as D (5 bases). CDR1 is KGHSH and CDR2 is LQKENI in the germline V gene. CDR3 length equals 15 residues. V lost 3 bases, J lost 0 bases, and 6 bases lay in between. The DNA for the CDR3 is TGTGCCAGCTCACCTCAGGGCTCCTATAATTCACCCCTCCACTTT. It specifies CASSPQGSYNSPLHF.

The chain carries TRBV10-3 and TRBJ2-7; 8 positions agree with TRBD1. Trimming took 5 bases from V and 0 from J; bases not matched to a gene: 6. The CDR3 runs to 15 residues. Germline CDR1 reads ENHRY; CDR2 reads SYGVKD. Here the CDR3 reads CAISMDRASSYEQYF. The DNA of the CDR3 is TGTGCCATCAGTATGGACAGGGCGAGCTCCTACGAGCAGTACTTC.

The rearrangement links TRBV29-1 to TRBJ1-5; 8 bases align to TRBD1. The CDR3 contains 15 residues. Germline V gene sequence: CDR1 SQVTM, CDR2 ANQGSEA. With 5 bases clipped from V and 6 bases from J, the junction kept 12 bases outside the gene matches. As DNA, the CDR3 is TGCAGCGTTACCACCGGGACAGGAGTGGTTCAGCCCCAGCATTTT. Translated: CSVTTGTGVVQPQHF. The entire variable domain, with the rest obtained from reference TRBV29-1 and TRBJ1-5, is as follows: SAVISQKPSRDICQRGTSLTIQCQVDSQVTMMFWYRQQPGQSLTLIATANQGSEATYESGFVIDKFPISRPNLTFSTLTVSNMSPEDSSIYLCSVTTGTGVVQPQHFGDGTRLSIL.

The chain joins TRBV4-1 to TRBJ2-7; weak D call: TRBD2 (6 bases). This CDR3 has 14 residues. From germline, CDR1 is MGHRA and CDR2 YSYEKL. The germline V and J ends were trimmed by 2 bases and 4 bases, with 12 bases remaining between them. CDR3 bases: TGCGCCAGCAGCCAAAGGGTTGGGGGGTACGAGCAGTACTTC. This encodes CASSQRVGGYEQYF.